This T cell receptor beta chain is from a study of blood T cell repertoires in COVID-19. The overall study: The cDNA or gDNA used as material had been derived from T cells, B-cell-depleted T cells, or PBMCs.

Profiling relied on immunoSEQ multiplex PCR, and the TCRdb table lists in-frame clones only, not all of them. The repertoire holds 200,000 to 250,000 clones, with about 94% as singletons. With V trimmed by 5 bases and J by 0 bases, 5 bases remained unmatched. CDR1 LNHNV and CDR2 YYDKDF come from the germline V gene (reference sequence). The CDR3 is 16 residues long. Patients of the Seattle cohort, enrolled during active infection, were followed longitudinally. The source material was peripheral blood. This chain uses TRBV15 with TRBJ2-2, with 8 bases lining up with TRBD1. This receptor was taken from a man aged 60 to 75 with COVID-19, enrolled during active disease. CDR3 loop: CATSGRQGTNTGELFF. For the CDR3, the DNA is TGTGCCACCAGCGGACGACAGGGGACGAACACCGGGGAGCTGTTTTTT.